This TCR beta chain was sequenced during a study of blood T cells in healthy people across ages. This clonotype was picked up a small number of times. The second PCR ran about 6 to 11 cycles with a sample-barcoded 5' primer and J-beta primers. One entry per CDR3 protein, called by TCRdb with MiXCR from the 5' RACE reads. This sample has 750,000 to 1,000,000 distinct CDR3 sequences, with approximately 32% found just once. The CDR3 extends over 13 amino acids. V lost 6 bases and J lost 0, with 8 bases in between. In addition, the sample was reused for a study of T cells of mothers and their children. That study adds: A slight, non-significant increase in overlap was found for related mother-child pairs relative to unrelated pairs.

The J gene is TRBJ1-2, the V gene TRBV12-3 or TRBV12-4; D not resolved. The sequencing input was blood. The receptor was isolated from a woman in her thirties or forties in good health. CDR3 residues: CASRGSANYGYTF. For the CDR3, the DNA is TGTGCCAGCAGAGGCTCTGCTAACTATGGCTACACCTTC.